The 23 T cell receptor beta chains in this list originate from one sample, sequenced in a study of long-term antiretroviral therapy in people with HIV. With survey level as its setting, the immunoSEQ assay was v3.0. Profiled with immunoSEQ multiplex PCR; TCRdb holds only in-frame clones, not every one. The sample has some 31,000 clones; about 95% are singletons. Material: unsorted PBMCs, obtained 5.3 years after starting antiretroviral therapy. The receptors stem from a man younger than 45 with HIV.

V gene TRBV30 combines with J gene TRBJ1-2, with D possibly matching TRBD1 (5 bases). The CDR3 contains 11 residues. V was trimmed by 6 bases and J by 8 bases, leaving 13 bases between them. CDR1 and CDR2 (germline): GTSNPN, SVGIG (reference sequence). CDR3 region: CACAGRRGYTF. DNA of the CDR3: TGTGCCTGTGCAGGGAGAAGGGGCTACACCTTC.

The chain joins TRBV28 to TRBJ2-5, with D perhaps TRBD1 or TRBD2 (7 bases each). The CDR3 loop spans 16 amino acids. Per germline, CDR1 MDHEN and CDR2 SYDVKM. With 6 bases removed from V and 4 bases from J, the gap between germline ends came to 21 bases. The CDR3 is CASRPQGRGFAETQYF. CDR3 DNA sequence: TGTGCCAGCAGACCACAGGGGCGGGGGTTTGCAGAGACCCAGTACTTC.

V and J are TRBV6-5 and TRBJ2-3; 7 bases map to TRBD1. Germline V gene lookup returns CDR1 MNHEY and CDR2 SVGAGI. This CDR3 has 14 residues. J lost 2 bases, V lost 4 bases, and 3 bases had no gene match. The CDR3 region has the DNA TGTGCCAGCAGTTGGGGGACAGACACAGATACGCAGTATTTT. This sequence encodes CASSWGTDTDTQYF.

CDR3 residues: CASSLTGNTEAFF. For the CDR3, the DNA is TGTGCCAGCAGTCTGACAGGGAACACTGAAGCTTTCTTT. This sequence joins TRBV2 and TRBJ1-1, with D maybe TRBD1 (6 bases). V lost 5 bases to trimming and J lost 1 base, with 8 bases between them. This CDR3 region has 13 residues. The germline gives CDR1 SNHLY, CDR2 FYNNEI. The entire variable domain, with the rest obtained from reference TRBV2 and TRBJ1-1, is as follows: EPEVTQTPSHQVTQMGQEVILRCVPISNHLYFYWYRQILGQKVEFLVSFYNNEISEKSEIFDDQFSVERPDGSNFTLKIRSTKLEDSAMYFCASSLTGNTEAFFGQGTRLTVV.

The chain has TRBV6-5 and TRBJ2-7, with TRBD1 matching 8 bases. Germline V lookup: CDR1 MNHEY, CDR2 SVGAGI. The J segment lost 5 bases and the V segment lost 0 bases, leaving 9 bases of the junction unmatched. The CDR3 is 16 amino acids. The CDR3 DNA follows: TGTGCCAGCAGTTACTCGATGACAGGGGCTTACCACGAGCAGTACTTC. Its translation: CASSYSMTGAYHEQYF.

This chain joins TRBV7-9 and TRBJ1-5; possible D gene TRBD1, 6 bases. Trimming left V 1 base short and J 7 bases short, with 14 bases between. The CDR3 totals 15 residues. Germline V lookup: CDR1 SEHNR, CDR2 FQNEAQ (reference sequence). In DNA form, the CDR3 reads TGTGCCAGCAGCTTAGACCTGGGGGCAGGGCAGCCCCAGCATTTT. This translates into CASSLDLGAGQPQHF.

The table lists this clone with a count of one. This chain links TRBV5-4 with TRBJ2-3; 15 bases fit TRBD2. CDR3 length: 18 residues. The trim removed 3 bases at V and 2 bases at J, leaving 7 bases unmatched. CDR1 and CDR2 (germline): SGHNT, YYREEE (reference sequence). The CDR3 reads CASSSGLAGGFSTDTQYF. For the CDR3, the DNA is TGTGCCAGCAGCTCCGGACTAGCGGGGGGGTTTTCCACAGATACGCAGTATTTT.

The V call is TRBV27, the J call TRBJ1-2, with no clear D. The CDR3 has 14 residues. Germline V gene data show CDR1 as MNHEY and CDR2 as SMNVEV (reference sequence). V dropped 2 bases and J dropped 5 bases, with 12 bases sitting between them. This CDR3 is CASSLGQRGYGYTF. CDR3 sequence (DNA): TGTGCCAGCAGTTTAGGGCAAAGAGGATATGGCTACACCTTC.

This sequence joins TRBV13 and TRBJ1-2; D is undetermined. This CDR3 has 12 amino acids. CDR1 is PRHDT and CDR2 is FYEKMQ in the germline V gene (reference sequence). The V end lost 5 bases, the J end lost 3 bases, and 7 bases lay between the germline ends. CDR3 region: CASSRRDYGYTF. CDR3 bases: TGTGCCAGCAGCCGCCGGGACTATGGCTACACCTTC.

This sequence joins TRBV30 and TRBJ1-1; 8 positions agree with TRBD1. J gave up 4 bases and V 7 bases, and 11 bases lay outside the gene matches. Germline V gene lookup returns CDR1 GTSNPN and CDR2 SVGIG (reference sequence). There are 14 residues in the CDR3. CDR3 sequence: CASHRGLGGTEAFF. CDR3 in DNA: TGTGCCTCTCACAGGGGGTTAGGGGGCACTGAAGCTTTCTTT.

CDR3 DNA sequence: TGTGCCATCAGTGAGGCGGCGGGAGGCCTATACTTC. Protein: CAISEAAGGLYF. The chain links TRBV10-3 to TRBJ2-7, with 8 bases matching TRBD2. V dropped 2 bases and J dropped 13; count of bases not matched to a gene: 7. The germline V gene encodes CDR1 ENHRY and CDR2 SYGVKD. The CDR3 covers 12 residues.

The chain couples TRBV5-1 to TRBJ1-2; 7 bases map to TRBD1. Per germline, CDR1 SGHRS and CDR2 YFSETQ. V shed 0 bases and J 2 bases; nucleotides not matched to a gene: 7. The CDR3 is 16 residues long. The CDR3 DNA reads as TGCGCCAGCAGCTTGGCCCCAGGGGGAGAGAACTATGGCTACACCTTC. It yields the protein CASSLAPGGENYGYTF.

The chain uses TRBV5-4 and TRBJ1-6; 8 bases align to TRBD1. V shed 4 bases, J shed 8 bases, and the junction held 2 bases outside the gene matches. Germline V gives CDR1 SGHNT, CDR2 YYREEE (reference sequence). This CDR3 is 13 amino acids long. The CDR3 protein is CASSGGQDSPLHF. CDR3 coding DNA: TGTGCCAGCAGCGGGGGACAGGATTCACCCCTCCACTTT.

Written as DNA, the CDR3 is TGTGCTAAGGGGGCAGGGAGGACTGAAGCTTTCTTT. Its protein is CAKGAGRTEAFF. The chain employs TRBV25-1 and TRBJ1-1; 7 bases are shared with TRBD1. The germline V gene has CDR1 MGHDK and CDR2 SYGVNS. The CDR3 consists of 12 residues.

The chain combines TRBV5-4 with TRBJ2-2, with 8 bases matching TRBD1. V dropped 5 bases and J dropped 3; count of bases not matched to a gene: 9. The CDR3 covers 16 residues. CDR1 and CDR2 (germline): SGHNT, YYREEE (reference sequence). CDR3 bases: TGTGCCAGCAGACCATCGGGACAGGCCTACACCGGGGAGCTGTTTTTT. Amino acids: CASRPSGQAYTGELFF.

This clone appeared a single time. The V gene is TRBV18, the J gene TRBJ2-1, with D perhaps TRBD2 (6 bases). CDR1 is KGHSH, CDR2 LQKENI, per germline. V was trimmed by 0 bases and J by 9 bases, leaving 15 bases between them. The CDR3 sequence is 15 residues long. The CDR3 DNA reads TGTGCCAGCTCACCACCGGCTAGCGTCGAAGGTGAGCAGTTCTTC. Its protein product is CASSPPASVEGEQFF.

V and J are TRBV5-6 and TRBJ1-1; D remains ambiguous. The CDR3 contains 12 residues. CDR1 is SGHDT, CDR2 YYEEEE, per germline. Trimming cost V 2 bases and J 3 bases, with 5 bases left between them. The CDR3 nucleotides read TGTGCCAGCAGCTTCGGTCACACTGAAGCTTTCTTT. Translation: CASSFGHTEAFF.

The J gene is TRBJ1-1, the V gene TRBV28; unclear D gene. The CDR3 is 14 amino acids. From germline, CDR1 is MDHEN and CDR2 SYDVKM. V was shortened by 7 bases and J by 0 bases, with 12 bases between the two germline ends. The CDR3 coding sequence is TGTGCCAGCACCCACACGATCATGAACACTGAAGCTTTCTTT. Protein: CASTHTIMNTEAFF.

This clone was observed once. The V and J genes are TRBV7-2 and TRBJ1-1; D is unresolved. The germline gives CDR1 SGHTA, CDR2 FQGNSA. CDR3 size: 14 residues. Trimming stripped 5 bases from V and 4 bases from J, with 14 bases between. In nucleotides, the CDR3 is TGTGCCAGCAGCGTCCCCAGGTCGGGCACTGAAGCTTTCTTT. It is translated as CASSVPRSGTEAFF. Based on the CDR3 plus reference TRBV7-2 and TRBJ1-1, the full variable domain is GAGVSQSPSNKVTEKGKDVELRCDPISGHTALYWYRQSLGQGLEFLIYFQGNSAPDKSGLPSDRFSAERTGGSVSTLTIQRTQQEDSAVYLCASSVPRSGTEAFFGQGTRLTVV.

This chain links TRBV19 with TRBJ2-7, with D maybe TRBD2 (5 bases). Trimming pared 6 bases from V and 0 bases from J, leaving 9 bases between. Germline CDR1 and CDR2: LNHDA and SQIVND (reference sequence). The CDR3 contains 13 residues. CDR3 DNA: TGTGCCAGTAGCACCGGACTCTCCTACGAGCAGTACTTC. Translating gives CASSTGLSYEQYF.

This sequence joins TRBV7-9 and TRBJ2-5; D might be TRBD2 (7 bases). CDR1 is SEHNR and CDR2 is FQNEAQ in the germline V gene (reference sequence). There are 17 residues in the CDR3. Trimming left V 5 bases short and J 2 bases short, with 21 bases between. The chain's CDR3 is CASSPRTGRGDQETQYF. CDR3 sequence (DNA): TGTGCCAGCAGCCCCCGAACGGGGAGGGGGGATCAAGAGACCCAGTACTTC. The full variable domain, rest sourced from reference TRBV7-9 and TRBJ2-5, is DTGVSQNPRHKITKRGQNVTFRCDPISEHNRLYWYRQTLGQGPEFLTYFQNEAQLEKSRLLSDRFSAERPKGSFSTLEIQRTEQGDSAMYLCASSPRTGRGDQETQYFGPGTRLLVL.

V gene TRBV18 combines with J gene TRBJ1-5; TRBD1 matches 8 bases. Looked up from germline, CDR1 is KGHSH and CDR2 is LQKENI. J was trimmed by 7 bases and V by 6 bases; bases with no gene match: 8. CDR3 size: 14 residues. The CDR3: CASSLDRGMQPQHF. The CDR3 DNA reads as TGTGCCAGCTCGCTTGACAGGGGAATGCAGCCCCAGCATTTT.

CDR3 sequence: CASTKRPGLAGGPGNEQFF. CDR3 DNA: TGTGCCAGCACGAAAAGACCGGGACTAGCGGGAGGGCCTGGGAATGAGCAGTTCTTC. This chain connects TRBV19 to TRBJ2-1, with 16 nucleotides matching TRBD2. CDR3 length: 19 amino acids. Trimming removed 9 bases from V and 7 bases from J; junction bases left unmatched: 18. Germline CDR1 is LNHDA and CDR2 is SQIVND (reference sequence).